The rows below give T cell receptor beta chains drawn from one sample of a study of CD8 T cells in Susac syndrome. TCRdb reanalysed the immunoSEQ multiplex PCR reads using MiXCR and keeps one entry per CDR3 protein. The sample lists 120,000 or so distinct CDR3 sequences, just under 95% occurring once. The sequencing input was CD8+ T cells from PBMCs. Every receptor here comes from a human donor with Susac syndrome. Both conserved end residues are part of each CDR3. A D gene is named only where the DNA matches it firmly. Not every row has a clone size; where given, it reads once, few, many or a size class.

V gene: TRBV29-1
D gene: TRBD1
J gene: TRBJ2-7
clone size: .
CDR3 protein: CSVEVQDRAYEQYF
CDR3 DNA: TGCAGCGTTGAGGTCCAGGACAGGGCCTACGAGCAGTACTTC

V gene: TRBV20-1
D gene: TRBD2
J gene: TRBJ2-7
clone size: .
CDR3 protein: CSVPGLADYEQYF
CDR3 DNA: TGCAGTGTCCCGGGACTAGCGGACTACGAGCAGTACTTC

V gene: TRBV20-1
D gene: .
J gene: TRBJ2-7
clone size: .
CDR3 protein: CSASPGSSYEQYF
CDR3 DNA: TGCAGTGCTTCCCCGGGGTCCTCCTACGAGCAGTACTTC

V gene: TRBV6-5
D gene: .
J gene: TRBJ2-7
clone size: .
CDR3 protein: CASSYSAPQGGGYEQYF
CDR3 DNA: TGTGCCAGCAGTTACTCGGCCCCTCAGGGGGGGGGCTACGAGCAGTACTTC

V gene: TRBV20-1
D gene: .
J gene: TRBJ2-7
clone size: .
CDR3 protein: CSARGSNYEQYF
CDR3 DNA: TGCAGTGCTAGAGGGAGTAACTACGAGCAGTACTTC

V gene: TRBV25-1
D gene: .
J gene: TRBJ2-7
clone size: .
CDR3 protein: CASSDGQTYEQYF
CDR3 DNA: TGTGCCAGCAGTGATGGACAGACCTACGAGCAGTACTTC

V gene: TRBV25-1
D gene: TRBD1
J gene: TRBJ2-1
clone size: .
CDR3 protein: CASSAPRGTGGEQFF
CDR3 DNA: TGTGCCAGCAGTGCACCACGCGGGACAGGCGGCGAGCAGTTCTTC

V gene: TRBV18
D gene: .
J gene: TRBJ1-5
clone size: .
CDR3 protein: CASSPARYSNQPQHF
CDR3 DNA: TGTGCCAGCTCACCAGCACGTTATAGCAATCAGCCCCAGCATTTT

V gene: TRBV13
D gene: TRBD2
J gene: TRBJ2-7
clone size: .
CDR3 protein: CASSHLAGEQYF
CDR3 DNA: TGTGCCAGCAGCCACTTAGCGGGCGAGCAGTACTTC

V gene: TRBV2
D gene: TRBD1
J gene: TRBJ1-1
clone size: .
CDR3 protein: CASRTRTGEAFF
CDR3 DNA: TGTGCCAGCAGAACAAGGACAGGGGAAGCTTTCTTT

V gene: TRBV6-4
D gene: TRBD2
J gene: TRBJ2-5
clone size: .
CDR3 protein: CASSELAGAETQYF
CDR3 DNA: TGTGCCAGCAGTGAATTAGCGGGGGCGGAGACCCAGTACTTC

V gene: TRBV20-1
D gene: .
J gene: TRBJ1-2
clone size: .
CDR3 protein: CSARSFDGYTF
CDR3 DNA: TGCAGTGCTAGAAGTTTCGATGGCTACACCTTC

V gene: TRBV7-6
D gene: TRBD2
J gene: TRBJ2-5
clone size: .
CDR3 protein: CASSPAAGGETQYF
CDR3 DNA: TGTGCCAGCAGCCCCGCAGCGGGGGGAGAGACCCAGTACTTC

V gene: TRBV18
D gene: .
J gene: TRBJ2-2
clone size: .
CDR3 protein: CASGNTGELFF
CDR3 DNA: TGTGCCAGTGGGAACACCGGGGAGCTGTTTTTT

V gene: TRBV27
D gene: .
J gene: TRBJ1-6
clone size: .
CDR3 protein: CASSLSVGGLSYNSPLHF
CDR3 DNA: TGTGCCAGCAGTTTATCGGTGGGGGGTCTGTCCTATAATTCACCCCTCCACTTT

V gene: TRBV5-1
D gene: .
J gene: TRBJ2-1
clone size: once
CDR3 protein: CASSLSGPSDEQFF
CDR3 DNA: TGCGCCAGCAGCTTGAGCGGGCCCTCTGATGAGCAGTTCTTC

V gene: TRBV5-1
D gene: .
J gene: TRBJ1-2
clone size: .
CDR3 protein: CASSLGGEDGYTF
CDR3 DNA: TGCGCCAGCAGCTTGGGGGGTGAGGATGGCTACACCTTC

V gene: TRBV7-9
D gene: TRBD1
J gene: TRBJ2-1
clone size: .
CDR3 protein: CASSTATGPYNEQFF
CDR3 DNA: TGTGCCAGCAGCACCGCGACAGGGCCTTACAATGAGCAGTTCTTC

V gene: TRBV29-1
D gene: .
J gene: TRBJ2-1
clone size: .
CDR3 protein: CSVVQKVQFF
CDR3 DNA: TGCAGCGTTGTGCAAAAGGTGCAGTTCTTC